Following are 32 T cell receptor beta chains from one sample sequenced in a study of cytomegalovirus exposure and HLA in healthy donors. PCR was performed using 60 Vbeta and 13 Jbeta primers. TCRdb's copy holds only in-frame clones and misses some; the assay was immunoSEQ multiplex PCR. The sample lists 120,000 to 150,000 clones, more than 60% occurring once. The material sequenced was PBMCs. These receptors were taken from a male donor in good health and CMV-seronegative.

This sequence joins TRBV10-3 and TRBJ1-3; D remains ambiguous. Germline CDR1 reads ENHRY; CDR2 reads SYGVKD. The CDR3 consists of 11 residues. The V gene lost 10 bases and the J gene lost 6 bases, with 10 bases spanning the gap. CDR3 nucleotide sequence: TGTGCCAGCGGCGGGTTAAACACCATATATTTT. This encodes CASGGLNTIYF.

The chain recombines TRBV5-1 with TRBJ1-2; 7 positions match TRBD1. The CDR3 consists of 12 residues. In germline, CDR1 is SGHRS, CDR2 YFSETQ. The trim removed 7 bases at V and 2 bases at J, leaving 2 bases unmatched. CDR3 protein: CASRQGNYGYTF. In DNA, the CDR3 is TGCGCCAGCCGACAGGGAAACTATGGCTACACCTTC.

This clone has just a few counts. The rearrangement links TRBV18 to TRBJ1-1, with a weak D call TRBD1 (6 bases). The CDR3 totals 16 residues. Germline loops: CDR1 KGHSH, CDR2 LQKENI. V was trimmed by 3 bases and J by 1 base, leaving 15 bases between them. CDR3 nucleotide sequence: TGTGCCAGCTCACCCTATGGGGGACACGAGAACACTGAAGCTTTCTTT. Amino acids: CASSPYGGHENTEAFF.

The chain carries TRBV5-1 and TRBJ2-2; TRBD1 aligns across 11 bases. The junction had 6 bases not matched to a gene; V was cut back by 4 bases and J by 4 bases. Germline assignment: CDR1 SGHRS and CDR2 YFSETQ. The CDR3 contains 16 residues. CDR3 nucleotide sequence: TGCGCCAGCAGCCATCCGGACAGGGGGCTCACCGGGGAGCTGTTTTTT. The encoded protein is CASSHPDRGLTGELFF.

This clone was found a few times. The J gene is TRBJ1-2, the V gene TRBV4-1; 11 bases fit TRBD1. Germline V gene sequence: CDR1 MGHRA, CDR2 YSYEKL. V was clipped by 0 bases and J by 7 bases; unmatched bases: 4. CDR3 length: 15 amino acids. The CDR3 is CASSQESGTGGGYTF. CDR3 sequence (DNA): TGCGCCAGCAGCCAAGAGAGCGGGACAGGGGGTGGCTACACCTTC.

V and J are TRBV4-1 and TRBJ1-4; TRBD1 matches at 7 bases. Losses at the gene ends were 3 bases for V and 8 bases for J; bases not matched to a gene: 12. Per germline, CDR1 MGHRA and CDR2 YSYEKL. This CDR3 has 16 residues. For the CDR3, the DNA is TGCGCCAGCAGCCAGTCCGGACAGGTCGGAAGCGAAAAACTGTTTTTT. Translated: CASSQSGQVGSEKLFF.

The genes are TRBV6-5 and TRBJ2-7; perhaps TRBD1 as D (5 bases). The CDR3 runs to 12 residues. The V end was cut by 6 bases, the J end by 4 bases, with 10 bases between. CDR1 and CDR2 (germline): MNHEY, SVGAGI. The CDR3 coding sequence is TGTGCCAGCAGCCCAAGGGGTTACGAGCAGTACTTC. Its translation: CASSPRGYEQYF.

As regards this clone: Additional DNA sequences in this sample encode the identical CDR3. The chain combines TRBV5-1 with TRBJ1-1; D not resolved. Per germline, CDR1 SGHRS and CDR2 YFSETQ. V was cut by 2 bases and J by 2 bases, with 7 bases left in between. The CDR3 spans 13 residues. The CDR3 spells CASSFAGNTEAFF. The CDR3 bases are TGCGCCAGCAGCTTCGCAGGAAACACTGAAGCTTTCTTT.

The V gene is TRBV27, the J gene TRBJ1-1; D may be TRBD1 (5 bases). This CDR3 has 15 amino acids. Trimming took 5 bases from V and 4 from J, leaving 17 bases between them. The germline V gene encodes CDR1 MNHEY and CDR2 SMNVEV (reference sequence). The CDR3 bases are TGTGCCAGCAGTCCGCTGACAGCCCCGTCCACTGAAGCTTTCTTT. It is translated as CASSPLTAPSTEAFF.

The V and J genes are TRBV6-5 and TRBJ2-7, with 8 positions matching TRBD1. Germline lookup yields CDR1 MNHEY and CDR2 SVGAGI. Trimming removed 0 bases from V and 4 bases from J; junction bases left unmatched: 5. The CDR3 totals 15 residues. The CDR3 DNA follows: TGTGCCAGCAGTTACTCCCACCGACAGGGGTACGAGCAGTACTTC. Its protein product is CASSYSHRQGYEQYF.

The CDR3 region is CASSDMSYNEQFF. The CDR3 nucleotides read TGTGCCAGCAGCGACATGTCCTACAATGAGCAGTTCTTC. J is TRBJ2-1 and V is TRBV2; D remains unclear. CDR3 length: 13 amino acids. The V end was cut by 6 bases, the J end by 1 base, with 7 bases between. Germline V lookup: CDR1 SNHLY, CDR2 FYNNEI. Looking up the rest from reference TRBV2 and TRBJ2-1 gives the full variable domain: EPEVTQTPSHQVTQMGQEVILRCVPISNHLYFYWYRQILGQKVEFLVSFYNNEISEKSEIFDDQFSVERPDGSNFTLKIRSTKLEDSAMYFCASSDMSYNEQFFGPGTRLTVL.

The chain combines TRBV6-5 with TRBJ1-3; D not resolved. Germline-derived CDR1 and CDR2 are MNHEY and SVGAGI. V lost 5 bases, J lost 2 bases, and 10 bases lay in between. The CDR3 length is 14 residues. CDR3 sequence reads: CASSPYGPGNTIYF. CDR3 DNA sequence: TGTGCCAGCAGTCCCTACGGTCCTGGAAACACCATATATTTT.

There are a few counts of this clone. The gene calls are TRBV5-8 and TRBJ1-4, with 7 bases that match TRBD1. Per the germline V gene, CDR1 is SGHTS and CDR2 is YDEGEE. This CDR3 contains 17 residues. V dropped 3 bases and J dropped 8; count of bases not matched to a gene: 16. CDR3 coding DNA: TGTGCCAGCAGCTCTTACAGACAGGGAGGTGGAGGGGAAAAACTGTTTTTT. This sequence encodes CASSSYRQGGGGEKLFF.

The V and J genes are TRBV7-3 and TRBJ2-1; 9 nucleotides line up with TRBD2. The V gene's germline CDR1 is SGHTA and CDR2 FQGTGA. Trimming at V came to 1 base and at J to 5 bases, leaving 12 bases not matched to a gene. This CDR3 spans 18 amino acids. The CDR3 region has the DNA TGTGCCAGCAGCTTAAAGGTTGCGCGGGGGGGGGCCCACAATGAGCAGTTCTTC. This translates into CASSLKVARGGAHNEQFF. The full variable domain, its missing parts supplied by reference TRBV7-3 and TRBJ2-1, is GAGVSQTPSNKVTEKGKYVELRCDPISGHTALYWYRQSLGQGPEFLIYFQGTGAADDSGLPNDRFFAVRPEGSVSTLKIQRTERGDSAVYLCASSLKVARGGAHNEQFFGPGTRLTVL.

J is TRBJ2-3 and V is TRBV4-1, with 10 positions matching TRBD1. V was clipped by 8 bases and J by 4 bases; unmatched bases: 6. CDR3 length equals 14 residues. The germline CDR1 and CDR2 sequences are MGHRA and YSYEKL. The CDR3: CASRGQGISDTQYF. DNA of the CDR3: TGCGCCAGCCGGGGACAGGGGATATCAGATACGCAGTATTTT.

This clone has just a few counts. This chain joins TRBV10-2 and TRBJ2-2, with 9 bases matching TRBD1. In germline, CDR1 is WSHSY, CDR2 SAAADI. Trimming removed 2 bases from V and 4 bases from J; junction bases left unmatched: 5. The CDR3 totals 16 residues. The DNA of the CDR3 is TGCGCCAGCAGTGAGCCGCCGGACAGGGGCACCGGGGAGCTGTTTTTT. It translates to CASSEPPDRGTGELFF.

The rearrangement uses TRBV6-1 and TRBJ1-5; the D is unclear. The CDR3 has 15 amino acids. The V end lost 4 bases, the J end lost 0 bases, and 10 bases lay between the germline ends. The germline CDR1 and CDR2 sequences are MNHNS and SASEGT. The CDR3 region is CASSASAYSNQPQHF. The CDR3, as DNA: TGTGCCAGCAGTGCGTCAGCGTATAGCAATCAGCCCCAGCATTTT.

J is TRBJ2-2 and V is TRBV19; D is ambiguous. Germline-derived CDR1 and CDR2 are LNHDA and SQIVND (reference sequence). V lost 6 bases and J 3 bases, leaving 5 bases between the germline ends. This CDR3 is built from 12 residues. DNA of the CDR3: TGTGCCAGTAGCACATACACCGGGGAGCTGTTTTTT. Translating it yields CASSTYTGELFF.

In its sample, this clone was seen a few times. V and J are TRBV10-3 and TRBJ1-2; 9 bases line up with TRBD1. The germline V gene has CDR1 ENHRY and CDR2 SYGVKD. The CDR3 runs 12 residues. V trimming: 7 bases; J trimming: 5 bases; junction bases outside the gene matches: 2. Here the CDR3 reads CAITGTGYGYTF. Here the CDR3 DNA reads TGTGCCATCACTGGGACAGGGTATGGCTACACCTTC.

The rearrangement links TRBV5-4 to TRBJ2-7; D may be TRBD2 (5 bases). Germline V gene data show CDR1 as SGHNT and CDR2 as YYREEE (reference sequence). Trimming shortened V by 0 bases and J by 3 bases, and 22 bases separated the two germline ends. The CDR3 spans 18 residues. CDR3 region: CASSLGVGLALGVYEQYF. The CDR3 nucleotides read TGTGCCAGCAGCTTGGGAGTTGGTCTAGCTCTGGGTGTCTACGAGCAGTACTTC.

The genes are TRBV6-6 and TRBJ1-6; TRBD1 aligns across 7 bases. The CDR3 has 15 amino acids. V gave up 8 bases and J gave up 5 bases; unmatched junction bases: 9. CDR1 and CDR2 (germline): MNHNY, SVGAGI (reference sequence). The CDR3 region is CASRGQDRNNSPLHF. The CDR3 nucleotides are TGTGCCAGCCGCGGACAGGATAGGAATAATTCACCCCTCCACTTT.

This clone was seen more than once but under ten times. The chain is built from TRBV6-5 and TRBJ2-4, with D perhaps matching TRBD1 (6 bases). Germline V gene lookup returns CDR1 MNHEY and CDR2 SVGAGI. The ends were cut back, 5 bases at V and 6 bases at J, with 14 bases in the middle. There are 14 residues in the CDR3. CDR3 nucleotide sequence: TGTGCCAGCAGTACTTCAGGGGCGGGAAACATTCAGTACTTC. Its protein is CASSTSGAGNIQYF.

This clone was found once. This sequence joins TRBV10-3 and TRBJ1-3, with 8 bases aligning to TRBD1. The germline V gene encodes CDR1 ENHRY and CDR2 SYGVKD. The CDR3 is 16 amino acids. Unmatched junction bases numbered 5, after V lost 0 bases and J lost 4 bases. CDR3 sequence reads: CAISESRTGRGNTIYF. Written as DNA, the CDR3 is TGTGCCATCAGTGAGTCCCGGACAGGGAGAGGAAACACCATATATTTT.

This sequence joins TRBV6-1 and TRBJ2-5; perhaps TRBD1 as D (5 bases). The CDR3 covers 14 residues. Germline lookup yields CDR1 MNHNS and CDR2 SASEGT. The germline V and J ends were trimmed by 5 bases and 2 bases, with 12 bases remaining between them. CDR3 DNA sequence: TGTGCCAGCAGTCCAAGCTCAGGGCAAGAGACCCAGTACTTC. Translated, it gives CASSPSSGQETQYF.

The chain has TRBV5-6 and TRBJ2-1; TRBD1 is a possible D gene (5 bases). The germline CDR1 and CDR2 sequences are SGHDT and YYEEEE. The CDR3 consists of 15 residues. V was cut by 0 bases and J by 3 bases, with 10 bases left in between. The CDR3 here is CASSLAGSFYNEQFF. As DNA, the CDR3 is TGTGCCAGCAGCTTGGCAGGGTCTTTCTACAATGAGCAGTTCTTC.

This clone was counted a few times. The junction does not match germline at one end; this may be a read error. The chain joins TRBV7-9 to TRBJ2-4, with D tentatively TRBD2 (6 bases). The germline CDR1 and CDR2 sequences are SEHNR and FQNEAQ (reference sequence). The CDR3 extends over 14 amino acids. This CDR3 is CSSSLVTSKNIQYF. The CDR3 DNA sequence: TGTTCCAGCAGCTTAGTGACTAGTAAAAACATTCAGTACTTC.

The gene calls are TRBV11-3 and TRBJ2-3, with 8 bases aligning to TRBD2. CDR1 is SGHNT, CDR2 YENEEA, per germline. This CDR3 contains 14 residues. After removal of 1 base from V and 6 bases from J, the junction contained 3 bases not matched to a gene. The CDR3 sequence: CASSLVSGADTQYF. CDR3 DNA sequence: TGTGCCAGCAGCTTAGTTAGCGGGGCGGATACGCAGTATTTT.

The sample holds one count of this clone. The chain uses TRBV5-1 and TRBJ2-5; 12 bases match TRBD2. Germline loops: CDR1 SGHRS, CDR2 YFSETQ. CDR3 size: 16 residues. V trimming: 0 bases; J trimming: 7 bases; junction bases outside the gene matches: 7. CDR3 protein: CASSLGLAGDFATQYF. In nucleotides, the CDR3 is TGCGCCAGCAGCTTGGGACTAGCGGGGGACTTTGCGACCCAGTACTTC.

A few counts support this clone. The chain uses TRBV5-6 and TRBJ2-7; D is possibly TRBD1 (5 bases). The V end lost 3 bases, the J end lost 7 bases, and 14 bases lay between the germline ends. Germline V gives CDR1 SGHDT, CDR2 YYEEEE. The CDR3 length is 13 residues. CDR3 sequence reads: CASSWTSSREQYF. The DNA for the CDR3 is TGTGCCAGCAGCTGGACAAGTTCTAGAGAGCAGTACTTC. Supplemented by reference TRBV5-6 and TRBJ2-7, the full variable domain reads DAGVTQSPTHLIKTRGQQVTLRCSPKSGHDTVSWYQQALGQGPQFIFQYYEEEERQRGNFPDRFSGHQFPNYSSELNVNALLLGDSALYLCASSWTSSREQYFGPGTRLTVT.

The chain joins TRBV5-4 to TRBJ1-5; TRBD1 aligns across 7 bases. V was pared by 2 bases and J by 4 bases, with 18 bases of the junction left unmatched. Germline CDR1 SGHNT, CDR2 YYREEE (reference sequence). The CDR3 spans 19 residues. The CDR3 reads CASSFLLVVQAGGNQPQHF. The CDR3 nucleotides are TGTGCCAGCAGCTTCCTTCTCGTGGTACAGGCAGGGGGTAATCAGCCCCAGCATTTT.

This clone has a handful of counts. The chain combines TRBV9 with TRBJ1-6; D is perhaps TRBD1 (5 bases). V lost 3 bases to trimming and J lost 8 bases, with 12 bases between them. This CDR3 spans 14 amino acids. Per the germline V gene, CDR1 is SGDLS and CDR2 is YYNGEE. The CDR3 spells CASSAGGYDSPLHF. CDR3 nucleotides: TGTGCCAGCAGCGCCGGGGGATACGATTCACCCCTCCACTTT.

CDR3 protein: CASSEPLGRETQYF. In DNA form, the CDR3 reads TGCGCCAGCAGTGAGCCACTAGGGAGAGAGACCCAGTACTTC. The rearrangement uses TRBV10-2 and TRBJ2-5, with a tentative D call TRBD2 (5 bases). V was cut by 2 bases and J by 4 bases, with 11 bases left in between. The CDR3 consists of 14 residues. Germline-derived CDR1 and CDR2 are WSHSY and SAAADI.